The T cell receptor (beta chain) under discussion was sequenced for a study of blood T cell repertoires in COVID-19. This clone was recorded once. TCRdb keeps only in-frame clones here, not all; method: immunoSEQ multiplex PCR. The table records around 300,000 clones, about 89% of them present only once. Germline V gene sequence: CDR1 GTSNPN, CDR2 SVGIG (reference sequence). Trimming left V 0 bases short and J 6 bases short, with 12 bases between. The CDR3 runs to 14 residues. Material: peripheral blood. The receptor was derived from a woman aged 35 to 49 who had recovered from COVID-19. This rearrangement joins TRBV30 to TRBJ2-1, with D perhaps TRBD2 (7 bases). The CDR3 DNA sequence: TGTGCCTGGAGTGTAACAGGGAGGGCCAATGAGCAGTTCTTC. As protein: CAWSVTGRANEQFF.